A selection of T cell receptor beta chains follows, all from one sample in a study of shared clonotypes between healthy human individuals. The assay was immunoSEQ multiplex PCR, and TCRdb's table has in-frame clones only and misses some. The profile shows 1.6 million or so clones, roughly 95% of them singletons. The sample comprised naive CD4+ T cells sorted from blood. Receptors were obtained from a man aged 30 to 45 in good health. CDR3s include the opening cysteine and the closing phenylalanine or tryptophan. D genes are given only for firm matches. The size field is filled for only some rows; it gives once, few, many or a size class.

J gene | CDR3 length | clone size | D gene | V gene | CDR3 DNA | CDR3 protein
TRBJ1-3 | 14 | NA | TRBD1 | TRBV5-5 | TGTGCCAGCAGCATTGACAGGGCTGGAAACACCATATATTTT | CASSIDRAGNTIYF
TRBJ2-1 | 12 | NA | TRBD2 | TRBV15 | TGTGCCACCAGGGCGCGGGGGTCTGAGCAGTTCTTC | CATRARGSEQFF
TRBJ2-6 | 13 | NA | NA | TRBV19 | TGTGCCAGTAGGGTCTCTGGGGCCAACGTCCTGACTTTC | CASRVSGANVLTF
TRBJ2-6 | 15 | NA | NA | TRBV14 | TGTGCCAGCAGCCGGACAATCGTTGGGGCCAACGTCCTGACTTTC | CASSRTIVGANVLTF
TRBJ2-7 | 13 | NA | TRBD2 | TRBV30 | TGTGCCTGGAATCGCGGGAGGTTCTACGAGCAGTACTTC | CAWNRGRFYEQYF
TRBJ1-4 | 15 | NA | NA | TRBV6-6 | TGTGCCAGCAGCTCTTCCGGGACGGCTGAGGAAAAACTGTTTTTT | CASSSSGTAEEKLFF
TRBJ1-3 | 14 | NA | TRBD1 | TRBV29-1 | TGCAGCGTTGTGGCAGGGGGGACGGAAAACACCATATATTTT | CSVVAGGTENTIYF
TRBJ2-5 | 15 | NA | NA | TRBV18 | TGTGCCAGCTCAGCGGTCCCTCCTGTGGGGGAGACCCAGTACTTC | CASSAVPPVGETQYF
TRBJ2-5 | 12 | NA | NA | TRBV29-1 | TGCAGCGTTCAGTCAGGCCAAGAGACCCAGTACTTC | CSVQSGQETQYF
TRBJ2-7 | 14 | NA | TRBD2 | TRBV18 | TGTGCCAGCTCACCAGCGGGAGGGGTCTACGAGCAGTACTTC | CASSPAGGVYEQYF
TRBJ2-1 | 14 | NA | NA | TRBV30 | TGTGCCTGGAGTGTACGGTTGGAGGCCGGTGAGCAGTTCTTC | CAWSVRLEAGEQFF
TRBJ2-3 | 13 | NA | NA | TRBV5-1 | TGCGCCAGCAGCTACACCGTACTAGATACGCAGTATTTT | CASSYTVLDTQYF
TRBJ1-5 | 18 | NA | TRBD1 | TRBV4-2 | TGTGCCAGCAGCCCCAACGCAGACAGGGGTTTCGGCAATCAGCCCCAGCATTTT | CASSPNADRGFGNQPQHF
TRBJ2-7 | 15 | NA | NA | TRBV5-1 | TGCGCCAGCAGCTTCTCAGGGGTAATCCCCTACGAGCAGTACTTC | CASSFSGVIPYEQYF
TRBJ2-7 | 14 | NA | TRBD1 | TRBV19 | TGTGCCAGTAGCCGCCAGGGGGCGTCCTACGAGCAGTACTTC | CASSRQGASYEQYF
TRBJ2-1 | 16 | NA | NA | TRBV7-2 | TGTGCCAGCAGCTTCCTAAGTTCGGGGCCGTACAATGAGCAGTTCTTC | CASSFLSSGPYNEQFF
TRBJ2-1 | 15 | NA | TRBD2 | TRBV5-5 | TGTGCCAGCAGGCGGACTAGCGGGAGGAGGAATGAGCAGTTCTTC | CASRRTSGRRNEQFF
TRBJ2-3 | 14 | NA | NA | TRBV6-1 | TGTGCCAGCAGTGGGGGCCAGGGCACAGATACGCAGTATTTT | CASSGGQGTDTQYF
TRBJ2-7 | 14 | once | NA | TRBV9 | TGTGCCAGCAGCGCCGAGTTGGCTCCCGGCGAGCAGTACTTC | CASSAELAPGEQYF
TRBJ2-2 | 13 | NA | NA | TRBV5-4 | TGTGCCGCGCTGGGGGCGCCGGGCGGGGAGCTGTTTTTT | CAALGAPGGELFF
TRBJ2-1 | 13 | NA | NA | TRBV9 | TGTGCCAGCAGCAACACAGGGCCTCATGAGCAGTTCTTC | CASSNTGPHEQFF
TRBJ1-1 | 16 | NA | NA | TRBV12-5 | TGTGCTAGTGGTTTGTCCGATAGCAGGTTGAACACTGAAGCTTTCTTT | CASGLSDSRLNTEAFF
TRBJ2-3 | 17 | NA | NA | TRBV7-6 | TGTGCCAGCAGCTTACTCGGAGAGGGGGTTCTCACAGATACGCAGTATTTT | CASSLLGEGVLTDTQYF
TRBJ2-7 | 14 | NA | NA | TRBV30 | TGTGCCTGGAGTGTCAGGGGACCCATATACGAGCAGTACTTC | CAWSVRGPIYEQYF
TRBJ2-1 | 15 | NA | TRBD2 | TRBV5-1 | TGCGCCAGCAGCTCGGGACTAGCGGGCGGTAATGAGCAGTTCTTC | CASSSGLAGGNEQFF
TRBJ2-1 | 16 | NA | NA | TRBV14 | TGTGCCAGCAGCCAAGAGGACTGGTGGTCCTACAATGAGCAGTTCTTC | CASSQEDWWSYNEQFF
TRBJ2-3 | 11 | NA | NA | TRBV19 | TGTGCCAGTAGTAGGACGGATACGCAGTATTTT | CASSRTDTQYF
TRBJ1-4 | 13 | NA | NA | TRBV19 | TGTGCCAGTAGTCGACATGGATCTGAAAAACTGTTTTTT | CASSRHGSEKLFF
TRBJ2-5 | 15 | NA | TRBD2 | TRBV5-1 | TGCGCCAGCAGCTCCAGTCCGGGGGGACAAGAGACCCAGTACTTC | CASSSSPGGQETQYF
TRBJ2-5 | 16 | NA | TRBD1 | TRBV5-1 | TGCGCCAGCAGCTTCCCCGGGACAGGGAGTGAAGAGACCCAGTACTTC | CASSFPGTGSEETQYF
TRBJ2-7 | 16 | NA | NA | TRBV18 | TGTGCCAGCTCACCACCGATAGGGAAGGGCTCCTACGAGCAGTACTTC | CASSPPIGKGSYEQYF
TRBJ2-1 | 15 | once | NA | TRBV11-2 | TGTGCCAGCAGCTTAGTTTGGGCAGGAAACAATGAGCAGTTCTTC | CASSLVWAGNNEQFF
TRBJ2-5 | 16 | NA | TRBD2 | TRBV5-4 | TGTGCCAGCAGCTTGATTCTAGCGGGAGGCGAGGAGACCCAGTACTTC | CASSLILAGGEETQYF
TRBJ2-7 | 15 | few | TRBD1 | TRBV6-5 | TGTGCCAGCAGTTACTCGCCCGGGACAGGATACGAGCAGTACTTC | CASSYSPGTGYEQYF
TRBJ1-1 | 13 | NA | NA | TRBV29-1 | TGCAGCGTGGGCGCTCAGGGTGGCACTGAAGCTTTCTTT | CSVGAQGGTEAFF
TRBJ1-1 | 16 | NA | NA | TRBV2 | TGTGCCAGCAGGCTCGATTCGGGACGTGCGAACACTGAAGCTTTCTTT | CASRLDSGRANTEAFF
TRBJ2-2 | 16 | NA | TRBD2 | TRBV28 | TGTGCCAGCAGTTCTCTAGCGGGAGTCCCCCCCGGGGAGCTGTTTTTT | CASSSLAGVPPGELFF
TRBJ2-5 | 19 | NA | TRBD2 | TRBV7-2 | TGTGCCAGCAGCTTACGCGGACTAGGCTTTTCCCTATATCGGGAGACCCAGTACTTC | CASSLRGLGFSLYRETQYF
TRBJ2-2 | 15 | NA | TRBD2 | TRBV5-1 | TGCGCCAGCAGCTGGGATAGCGGGACGACCGGGGAGCTGTTTTTT | CASSWDSGTTGELFF
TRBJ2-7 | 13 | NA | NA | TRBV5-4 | TGTGCCAGCAGCTTGGTCAGCAACGACGAGCAGTACTTC | CASSLVSNDEQYF
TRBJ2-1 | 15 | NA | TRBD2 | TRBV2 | TGTGCCAGCAGTCCCCTAGCGGGAGGCTGGGATGAGCAGTTCTTC | CASSPLAGGWDEQFF
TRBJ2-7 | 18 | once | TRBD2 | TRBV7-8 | TGTGCCAGCAGCCAAAGGACGACTAGCGGGAGAGGGTCGTACGAGCAGTACTTC | CASSQRTTSGRGSYEQYF
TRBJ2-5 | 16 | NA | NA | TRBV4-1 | TGCGCCAGCAGCCAAGAAGGGGCAGGGACTCGAGAGACCCAGTACTTC | CASSQEGAGTRETQYF
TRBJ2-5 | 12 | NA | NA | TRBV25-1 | TGTGCCAGCAGTGAATCCCAAGAGACCCAGTACTTC | CASSESQETQYF
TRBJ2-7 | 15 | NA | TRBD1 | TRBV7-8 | TGTGCCAGCAGCTTAGGGACGGGACAGAGCTACGAGCAGTACTTC | CASSLGTGQSYEQYF
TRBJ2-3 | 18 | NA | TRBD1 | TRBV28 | TGTGCCAGCAGTCCCCCGCCCGACAGGGACCAGCGCACAGATACGCAGTATTTT | CASSPPPDRDQRTDTQYF
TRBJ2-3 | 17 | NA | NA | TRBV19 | TGTGCCAGTAGTACCTTACTCCGGGACGCAAGCACAGATACGCAGTATTTT | CASSTLLRDASTDTQYF
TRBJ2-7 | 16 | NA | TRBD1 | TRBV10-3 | TGTGCCCTACATCCCAAAAAGACAGGGCCTACCGGGGAGCAGTACTTC | CALHPKKTGPTGEQYF
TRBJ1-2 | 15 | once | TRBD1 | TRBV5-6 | TGTGCCAGCAGCCCTAAAACAGGGGTCTTCTGGGGCTACACCTTC | CASSPKTGVFWGYTF
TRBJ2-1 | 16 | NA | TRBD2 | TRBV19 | TGTGCCAGTAGAGGGACTAGCGCTAATTCCTACAATGAGCAGTTCTTC | CASRGTSANSYNEQFF
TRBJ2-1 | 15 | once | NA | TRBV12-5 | TGTGCTAGTGGTTTCAAAAGGGGCTCCTACAATGAGCAGTTCTTC | CASGFKRGSYNEQFF
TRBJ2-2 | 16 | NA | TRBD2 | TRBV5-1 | TGCGCCAGCAGCTTGGCCGCGGGAGCGAACACCGGGGAGCTGTTTTTT | CASSLAAGANTGELFF
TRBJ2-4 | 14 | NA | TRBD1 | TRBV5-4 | TGTGCCAGCAGCCACCGGGACAGGGAAAACATTCAGTACTTC | CASSHRDRENIQYF
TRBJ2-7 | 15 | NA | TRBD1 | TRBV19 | TGTGCCAGTAGTACCCGACAGGGGGGGCCCTACGAGCAGTACTTC | CASSTRQGGPYEQYF
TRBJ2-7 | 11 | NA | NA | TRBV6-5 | TGTGCCAGCAGGGGAATTCACGAGCAGTACTTC | CASRGIHEQYF
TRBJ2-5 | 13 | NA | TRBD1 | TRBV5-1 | TGCGCCAGCAACTTAGGGGGCGCAGAGACCCAGTACTTC | CASNLGGAETQYF
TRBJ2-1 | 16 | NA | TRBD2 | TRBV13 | TGTGCCAGCAGCTTAGTGGGACTAGCGGGAAACAATGAGCAGTTCTTC | CASSLVGLAGNNEQFF
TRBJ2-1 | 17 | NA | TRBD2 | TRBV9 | TGTGCCAGCAGCGTAGGGACTAGCAGGAGCTCCTACAATGAGCAGTTCTTC | CASSVGTSRSSYNEQFF
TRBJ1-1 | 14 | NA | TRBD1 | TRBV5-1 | TGCGCCAGCAGCTTGTGGGACAGGAACACTGAAGCTTTCTTT | CASSLWDRNTEAFF
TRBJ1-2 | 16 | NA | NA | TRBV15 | TGTGCCACCAGCAGAGATGAGGTCCGCCTTGAATATCGCTACACCTTC | CATSRDEVRLEYRYTF